The subject of this entry is one T cell receptor beta chain. Sequencing was performed with immunoSEQ multiplex PCR; in TCRdb, only in-frame clones are kept and a portion is missing. The data contain approximately 100,000 clones, almost 95% of them singletons. The data were obtained in a study of T cell changes during pregnancy in multiple sclerosis. Losses at the gene ends were 0 bases for V and 1 base for J; bases not matched to a gene: 3. CDR3 length equals 15 residues. Germline V CDR1 and CDR2: LGHNA, YSLEER. This TCR was sampled from a female donor with multiple sclerosis, enrolled in a pregnancy study. This chain uses TRBV4-3 with TRBJ2-7, with 7 bases fitting TRBD2. The source was peripheral blood, collected in the third trimester of pregnancy. CDR3 in DNA: TGCGCCAGCAGCCAAGACTTGGGGGGGTCCTACGAGCAGTACTTC. It translates to CASSQDLGGSYEQYF.